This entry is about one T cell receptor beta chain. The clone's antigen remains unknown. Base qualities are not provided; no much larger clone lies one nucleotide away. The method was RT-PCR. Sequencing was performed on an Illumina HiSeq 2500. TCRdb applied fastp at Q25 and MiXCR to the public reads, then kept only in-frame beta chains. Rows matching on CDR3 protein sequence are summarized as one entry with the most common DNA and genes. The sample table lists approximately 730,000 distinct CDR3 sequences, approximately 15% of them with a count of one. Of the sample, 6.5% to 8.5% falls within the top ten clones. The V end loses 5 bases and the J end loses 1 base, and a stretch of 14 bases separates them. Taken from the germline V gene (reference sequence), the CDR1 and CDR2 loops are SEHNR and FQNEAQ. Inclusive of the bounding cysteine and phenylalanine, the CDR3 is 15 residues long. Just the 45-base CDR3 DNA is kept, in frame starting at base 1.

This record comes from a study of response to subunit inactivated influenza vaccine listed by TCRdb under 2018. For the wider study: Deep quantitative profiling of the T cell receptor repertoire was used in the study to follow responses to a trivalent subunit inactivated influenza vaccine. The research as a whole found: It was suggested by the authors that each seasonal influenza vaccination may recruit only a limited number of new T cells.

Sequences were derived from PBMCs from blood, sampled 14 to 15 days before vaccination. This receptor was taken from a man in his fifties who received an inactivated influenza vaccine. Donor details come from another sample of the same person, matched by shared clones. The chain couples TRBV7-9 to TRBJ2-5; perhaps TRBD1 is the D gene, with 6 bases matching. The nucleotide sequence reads TGTGCCAGCAGCCCCGGGACAAGGACCCAAGAGACCCAGTACTTC. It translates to CASSPGTRTQETQYF.